What follows describes a single T cell receptor beta chain. The antigen is not known. Repertoires were generated with immunoSEQ multiplex PCR, while TCRdb's copy carries only in-frame clones and drops some. The sample includes 100,000 to 150,000 clones, approximately 90% of them seen just once. The sample comes from a study of T cell responses to AZD1222 COVID-19 vaccine. Study-level background: The study pooled second doses at about 4 or about 12 weeks. Overall study results and limits: Repertoires were collected only later (after the peak T cell response had occurred). Baseline serology detected seropositivity in only six or seven AZD1222 recipients. Across the whole spike, CD4 TCRs peaked at regions 160-218 and 743-854.

Sequencing used peripheral blood, obtained on day 0 of AZD1222 vaccination. This clonotype originated in an adult in good health.

CDR3 in DNA: TGTGCCAGCAGCTTGAGGGAAGTGGGCAGAGATAATTCACCCCTCCACTTT. Translation gives CASSLREVGRDNSPLHF. V and J are TRBV5-5 and TRBJ1-6, with unresolved D. Trimming stripped 1 base from V and 5 bases from J, with 16 bases between. Per germline, CDR1 SGHKS and CDR2 YYEKEE (reference sequence). The CDR3 has 17 amino acids.